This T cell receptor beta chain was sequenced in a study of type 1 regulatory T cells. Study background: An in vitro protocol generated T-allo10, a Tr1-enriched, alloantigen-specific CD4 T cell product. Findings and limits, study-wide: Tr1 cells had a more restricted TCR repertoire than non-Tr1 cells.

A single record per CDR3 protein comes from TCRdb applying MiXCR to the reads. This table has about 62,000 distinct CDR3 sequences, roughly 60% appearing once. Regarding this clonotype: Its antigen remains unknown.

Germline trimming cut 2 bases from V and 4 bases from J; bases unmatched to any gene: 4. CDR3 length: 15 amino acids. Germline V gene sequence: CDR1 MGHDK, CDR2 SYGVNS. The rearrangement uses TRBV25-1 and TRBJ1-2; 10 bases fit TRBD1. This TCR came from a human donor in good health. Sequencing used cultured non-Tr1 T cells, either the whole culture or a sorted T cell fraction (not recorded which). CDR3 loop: CASSEAGTGAYGYTF. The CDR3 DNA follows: TGTGCCAGCAGTGAAGCCGGGACAGGGGCCTATGGCTACACCTTC.